Each of the 17 T cell receptor beta chains below was sequenced from the same sample in a study of T cell repertoires in cytomegalovirus infection. TCRdb redid the calling of the reads with MiXCR, one entry per CDR3 protein. The sample includes around 350,000 distinct CDR3 sequences, 15% to 20% of them seen just once. The sample was PBMCs. Receptors were obtained from a human donor in good health (CMV status not recorded). Some clones in this sample may be carry-over from other donors' samples.

This clonotype was picked up a small number of times. The CDR3 nucleotides are TGTGCCAGTGCGGTCCAGGGGGGCCAGCCCCAGCATTTT. Protein sequence: CASAVQGGQPQHF. The J gene is TRBJ1-5, the V gene TRBV19, with 7 bases matching TRBD1. This CDR3 comprises 13 residues. The V gene end was trimmed by 8 bases and the J gene end by 7 bases; junction bases not matched to a gene: 8. Germline values: CDR1 LNHDA, CDR2 SQIVND (reference sequence). Drawing the rest from reference TRBV19 and TRBJ1-5, the complete variable domain is DGGITQSPKYLFRKEGQNVTLSCEQNLNHDAMYWYRQDPGQGLRLIYYSQIVNDFQKGDIAEGYSVSREKKESFPLTVTSAQKNPTAFYLCASAVQGGQPQHFGDGTRLSIL.

There are a few counts of this clonotype. The V gene is TRBV20-1, the J gene TRBJ2-5, with 8 bases aligning to TRBD1. The germline CDR1 and CDR2 sequences are DFQATT and SNEGSKA (reference sequence). The V segment lost 2 bases and the J segment 3 bases; nucleotides outside the gene matches: 2. This CDR3 region has 13 residues. The CDR3 here is CSARPDREETQYF. In nucleotides, the CDR3 is TGCAGTGCTAGACCGGACAGGGAAGAGACCCAGTACTTC.

CDR3 loop: CSASLVRGGKETQYF. In DNA, the CDR3 is TGCAGTGCCTCCCTCGTCCGCGGGGGAAAAGAGACCCAGTACTTC. V gene TRBV20-1 combines with J gene TRBJ2-5, with TRBD2 identical over 7 bases. Germline V gene sequence: CDR1 DFQATT, CDR2 SNEGSKA (reference sequence). The length of the CDR3 is 15 residues. V gave up 6 bases and J gave up 3 bases; unmatched junction bases: 13.

J is TRBJ2-5 and V is TRBV6-5, with TRBD1 matching over 8 bases. V shed 7 bases, J shed 4 bases, and the junction held 11 bases outside the gene matches. The CDR3 contains 15 residues. The germline CDR1 and CDR2 sequences are MNHEY and SVGAGI. The CDR3 region has the DNA TGTGCCAGCACAACCCCCCCAGGGGGCGGAGAGACCCAGTACTTC. Residues: CASTTPPGGGETQYF.

This clonotype was seen a few times. The genes are TRBV27 and TRBJ2-1; D is possibly TRBD1 (6 bases). This CDR3 spans 15 amino acids. Per germline, CDR1 MNHEY and CDR2 SMNVEV (reference sequence). Trimming removed 6 bases from V and 2 bases from J, with 14 bases in between. The CDR3 sequence: CASSQGTRTYNEQFF. CDR3 DNA sequence: TGTGCCAGCAGCCAAGGGACAAGGACCTACAATGAGCAGTTCTTC.

Written as DNA, the CDR3 is TGTGCCAGCAGCCGGGACCGCCGGGAGACCCAGTACTTC. Residues: CASSRDRRETQYF. The rearrangement uses TRBV5-6 and TRBJ2-5, with D perhaps TRBD1 or TRBD2 (5 bases each). CDR3 length equals 13 residues. The germline V gene has CDR1 SGHDT and CDR2 YYEEEE. The V end was cut by 4 bases, the J end by 5 bases, with 12 bases between. Full variable domain (remainder filled in from reference TRBV5-6 and TRBJ2-5): DAGVTQSPTHLIKTRGQQVTLRCSPKSGHDTVSWYQQALGQGPQFIFQYYEEEERQRGNFPDRFSGHQFPNYSSELNVNALLLGDSALYLCASSRDRRETQYFGPGTRLLVL.

In its sample, this clonotype was seen many times. The chain is built from TRBV7-2 and TRBJ2-1, with D possibly matching TRBD2 (6 bases). Deletions cut 7 bases from V and 3 bases from J, with 16 bases between. This CDR3 spans 15 amino acids. Germline V gene sequence: CDR1 SGHTA, CDR2 FQGNSA. The CDR3 reads CASKPRDSGYNEQFF. For the CDR3, the DNA is TGTGCCAGCAAACCGCGGGACTCGGGCTACAATGAGCAGTTCTTC. The whole variable domain, filled in from reference TRBV7-2 and TRBJ2-1, reads GAGVSQSPSNKVTEKGKDVELRCDPISGHTALYWYRQSLGQGLEFLIYFQGNSAPDKSGLPSDRFSAERTGGSVSTLTIQRTQQEDSAVYLCASKPRDSGYNEQFFGPGTRLTVL.

V and J are TRBV6-5 and TRBJ1-6; D remains unclear. Germline lookup yields CDR1 MNHEY and CDR2 SVGAGI. Between the trimmed V and J ends, which lost 5 bases and 10 bases, there was a span of 9 bases. The CDR3 length is 12 residues. The CDR3, as DNA: TGTGCCAGCAGTCCCTACAGCTCACCCCTCCACTTT. As protein: CASSPYSSPLHF.

The rearrangement uses TRBV4-3 and TRBJ2-7, with a possible D match to TRBD2 (5 bases). CDR1 and CDR2 (germline): LGHNA, YSLEER. This CDR3 region has 16 residues. V was clipped by 0 bases and J by 0 bases, with 12 bases between them. The CDR3 DNA follows: TGCGCCAGCAGCCAAGATATCACGGGAATCTCCTACGAGCAGTACTTC. It translates to CASSQDITGISYEQYF.

This clonotype occurred many times. The genes are TRBV5-5 and TRBJ2-1, with 12 bases matching TRBD2. The CDR3 is 15 residues long. V dropped 4 bases and J dropped 7; count of bases not matched to a gene: 6. Germline loops: CDR1 SGHKS, CDR2 YYEKEE (reference sequence). As DNA, the CDR3 is TGTGCCAGCAGCCAACTAGCGGGAGGACGAAATGAGCAGTTCTTC. This encodes CASSQLAGGRNEQFF. The full variable domain, completed using reference TRBV5-5 and TRBJ2-1, is DAGVTQSPTHLIKTRGQQVTLRCSPISGHKSVSWYQQVLGQGPQFIFQYYEKEERGRGNFPDRFSARQFPNYSSELNVNALLLGDSALYLCASSQLAGGRNEQFFGPGTRLTVL.

The chain links TRBV4-2 to TRBJ1-4, with no clear D. Looked up from germline, CDR1 is LGHNA and CDR2 is YNFKEQ. The CDR3 spans 15 residues. Trimming shortened V by 0 bases and J by 0 bases, and 5 bases separated the two germline ends. The CDR3 DNA sequence: TGTGCCAGCAGCCAAGAAGGAGCAACTAATGAAAAACTGTTTTTT. Protein sequence: CASSQEGATNEKLFF.

This clonotype was recorded many times. V usage is TRBV7-9 and J usage is TRBJ2-3; D may correspond to TRBD1 or TRBD2 (5 bases each). Germline V gives CDR1 SEHNR, CDR2 FQNEAQ (reference sequence). CDR3 size: 14 residues. V dropped 4 bases and J dropped 8 bases, with 16 bases sitting between them. This CDR3 reads CASSSGRIIGTQYF. The CDR3 bases are TGTGCCAGCAGCTCGGGACGGATTATCGGTACGCAGTATTTT.

The chain joins TRBV7-2 to TRBJ2-7, with a weak D call TRBD2 (5 bases). The V end lost 3 bases, the J end lost 4 bases, and 16 bases lay between the germline ends. The germline gives CDR1 SGHTA, CDR2 FQGNSA. CDR3 length: 15 amino acids. CDR3 region: CASSLVASSLYEQYF. The DNA of the CDR3 is TGTGCCAGCAGCTTGGTGGCTAGCAGTTTATACGAGCAGTACTTC.

V usage is TRBV7-2 and J usage is TRBJ2-7, with a possible D match to TRBD2 (5 bases). The germline CDR1 and CDR2 sequences are SGHTA and FQGNSA. Trimming removed 5 bases at V and 3 bases at J, with 17 bases between. The CDR3 extends over 15 amino acids. CDR3 residues: CASSTDSRASYEQYF. CDR3 bases: TGTGCCAGCAGCACCGACTCGAGGGCTAGCTACGAGCAGTACTTC.

The CDR3 here is CSARGAEGGTEAFF. The CDR3 bases are TGCAGTGCTAGGGGGGCCGAAGGGGGCACTGAAGCTTTCTTT. This rearrangement joins TRBV20-1 to TRBJ1-1; tentatively, D is TRBD1 (6 bases). Trimming stripped 3 bases from V and 4 bases from J, with 15 bases between. The germline CDR1 and CDR2 sequences are DFQATT and SNEGSKA (reference sequence). This CDR3 has 14 residues.

This clonotype was counted once. A clone one base away is much larger, so this may be a read error. The chain has TRBV19 and TRBJ2-7; 7 nucleotides agree with TRBD2. The CDR3 is 14 residues long. The V and J ends lost 6 bases and 4 bases, in that order; junction bases with no gene match: 9. Looked up from germline, CDR1 is LNHDA and CDR2 is SQIVND (reference sequence). The CDR3 nucleotides read TGTGCCAGTAGCGAGATGAGACTAGCTTACGAGCAGTACTTC. This gives the protein CASSEMRLAYEQYF.

This clonotype turned up a few times. The V gene is TRBV19, the J gene TRBJ2-3, with 9 bases that match TRBD2. Germline CDR1 reads LNHDA; CDR2 reads SQIVND (reference sequence). This CDR3 is 15 amino acids long. The trim removed 5 bases at V and 2 bases at J, leaving 5 bases unmatched. The CDR3 coding sequence is TGTGCCAGTAGTTCCCTAGCGGGATTCACAGATACGCAGTATTTT. Its translation: CASSSLAGFTDTQYF. The complete variable domain, with remaining parts taken from reference TRBV19 and TRBJ2-3, reads DGGITQSPKYLFRKEGQNVTLSCEQNLNHDAMYWYRQDPGQGLRLIYYSQIVNDFQKGDIAEGYSVSREKKESFPLTVTSAQKNPTAFYLCASSSLAGFTDTQYFGPGTRLTVL.